The 15 T cell receptor beta chains given below trace back to one sample, sequenced in a study of T cell therapy after organ transplantation. No cognate antigen is known for these TCRs. Profiled with immunoSEQ multiplex PCR; TCRdb holds only in-frame clones, not every one. The table has 5,800 or so clones, about 74% seen once; the top ten hold 25% to 30%. As for time point: 4-8 weeks after completion of therapy. The source was CD8+ T cells from blood, collected after autologous CMV-specific T cell therapy. These receptors were taken from a human patient who had received a solid organ transplant and had CMV disease. The graft donor may have given rise to some T cells.

The chain is built from TRBV7-8 and TRBJ2-1; 12 nucleotides agree with TRBD2. CDR3 length equals 15 residues. CDR1 is SGHVS and CDR2 is FQNEAQ in the germline V gene. The V segment lost 3 bases and the J segment 5 bases; nucleotides outside the gene matches: 2. Here the CDR3 DNA reads TGTGCCAGCAGCTTTACTAGCGGGAGGAACAATGAGCAGTTCTTC. This encodes CASSFTSGRNNEQFF.

V gene TRBV4-3 combines with J gene TRBJ2-2; 8 nucleotides match TRBD1. The trim removed 4 bases at V and 1 base at J, leaving 2 bases unmatched. Germline V gene data show CDR1 as LGHNA and CDR2 as YSLEER. CDR3 length: 15 amino acids. The DNA of the CDR3 is TGCGCCAGCAGCCTTGGACAGGGGAACACCGGGGAGCTGTTTTTT. Protein: CASSLGQGNTGELFF.

The V gene is TRBV7-2, the J gene TRBJ1-2; D gene unclear. With 5 bases removed from V and 8 bases from J, the gap between germline ends came to 18 bases. The CDR3 has 14 amino acids. Germline-derived CDR1 and CDR2 are SGHTA and FQGNSA. In DNA, the CDR3 is TGTGCCAGCAGCCCCACCCCGCCGCCCAAGGGCTACACCTTC. This sequence encodes CASSPTPPPKGYTF. The variable domain in full, with the rest retrieved from reference TRBV7-2 and TRBJ1-2, is GAGVSQSPSNKVTEKGKDVELRCDPISGHTALYWYRQSLGQGLEFLIYFQGNSAPDKSGLPSDRFSAERTGGSVSTLTIQRTQQEDSAVYLCASSPTPPPKGYTFGSGTRLTVV.

This clone was recorded once. The rearrangement uses TRBV28 and TRBJ2-7; 11 bases fit TRBD1. V gave up 7 bases and J gave up 9 bases; unmatched junction bases: 11. This CDR3 has 14 residues. In germline, CDR1 is MDHEN, CDR2 SYDVKM. For the CDR3, the DNA is TGTGCCAGCAAAATAGGAGGGACAGGGGGGGTGCAGTACTTC. It is translated as CASKIGGTGGVQYF.

The rearrangement joins TRBV5-8 to TRBJ2-5; 9 nucleotides match TRBD2. Trimming took 4 bases from V and 3 from J; bases not matched to a gene: 4. There are 14 residues in the CDR3. CDR1 SGHTS and CDR2 YDEGEE come from the germline V gene. This CDR3 reads CASSPGLAKETQYF. CDR3 sequence (DNA): TGTGCCAGCAGCCCGGGACTAGCTAAAGAGACCCAGTACTTC.

This clone came up once. The J gene is TRBJ2-7, the V gene TRBV7-6; 8 bases map to TRBD2. Germline CDR1 SGHVS, CDR2 FNYEAQ. After removal of 4 bases from V and 4 bases from J, the junction contained 12 bases not matched to a gene. This CDR3 spans 16 amino acids. Here the CDR3 reads CASSSRGGNVGYEQYF. In DNA, the CDR3 is TGTGCCAGCAGCTCCCGGGGGGGGAACGTAGGATACGAGCAGTACTTC.

The gene calls are TRBV28 and TRBJ2-6; D gene uncertain. The CDR3 consists of 12 residues. V was trimmed by 6 bases and J by 1 base, leaving 1 base between them. Germline assignment: CDR1 MDHEN and CDR2 SYDVKM. The CDR3 DNA follows: TGTGCCAGCAGGTCTGGGGCCAACGTCCTGACTTTC. Protein: CASRSGANVLTF.

J is TRBJ2-7 and V is TRBV29-1; 7 bases match TRBD1. Germline V gene sequence: CDR1 SQVTM, CDR2 ANQGSEA. Losses at the gene ends were 5 bases for V and 1 base for J; bases not matched to a gene: 5. There are 13 residues in the CDR3. CDR3 sequence: CSVLGGESYEQYF. The CDR3 DNA sequence: TGCAGCGTTTTAGGGGGCGAGTCCTACGAGCAGTACTTC.

The chain recombines TRBV7-9 with TRBJ2-7, with TRBD1 matching over 11 bases. Trimming cost V 3 bases and J 2 bases; bases outside gene matches: 0. The germline CDR1 and CDR2 sequences are SEHNR and FQNEAQ (reference sequence). CDR3 length: 14 residues. The CDR3 region is CASSLGQGAYEQYF. CDR3 DNA: TGTGCCAGCAGCTTGGGACAGGGGGCCTACGAGCAGTACTTC.

The chain employs TRBV4-3 and TRBJ2-2, with 7 nucleotides matching TRBD1. The CDR3 runs to 18 residues. Germline V gene sequence: CDR1 LGHNA, CDR2 YSLEER. V lost 0 bases and J lost 4; bases outside the gene matches: 11. The CDR3: CASSQDRPARGITGELFF. The CDR3 DNA follows: TGCGCCAGCAGCCAAGATCGCCCAGCCAGGGGGATCACCGGGGAGCTGTTTTTT.

The chain employs TRBV5-8 and TRBJ2-1, with D possibly TRBD1 on 5 matching bases. Trimming took 3 bases from V and 5 from J, leaving 12 bases between them. This CDR3 is 14 amino acids long. Germline lookup yields CDR1 SGHTS and CDR2 YDEGEE. Here the CDR3 DNA reads TGTGCCAGCAGCTCAGGGATCTTGGACAATGAGCAGTTCTTC. As protein: CASSSGILDNEQFF. The variable domain in full, completed from reference TRBV5-8 and TRBJ2-1, reads EAGVTQSPTHLIKTRGQQATLRCSPISGHTSVYWYQQALGLGLQFLLWYDEGEERNRGNFPPRFSGRQFPNYSSELNVNALELEDSALYLCASSSGILDNEQFFGPGTRLTVL.

This rearrangement joins TRBV29-1 to TRBJ2-7, with D possibly being TRBD1 (5 bases). V was clipped by 1 base and J by 5 bases, with 9 bases between them. The V gene's germline CDR1 is SQVTM and CDR2 ANQGSEA. The CDR3 runs 12 residues. In DNA form, the CDR3 reads TGCAGCGTTGAAGGCAGGGCTGACGAGCAGTACTTC. Its translation is CSVEGRADEQYF.

The V call is TRBV5-8, the J call TRBJ2-1; 8 nucleotides align to TRBD1. The junction had 3 bases not matched to a gene; V was cut back by 4 bases and J by 6 bases. Per the germline V gene, CDR1 is SGHTS and CDR2 is YDEGEE. The CDR3 is 13 residues long. CDR3 sequence reads: CASSPQGANEQFF. In DNA, the CDR3 is TGTGCCAGCAGCCCGCAGGGGGCCAATGAGCAGTTCTTC.

The CDR3 reads CASSWQSYNEQFF. The CDR3 DNA follows: TGTGCCAGCAGTTGGCAGTCCTACAATGAGCAGTTCTTC. The chain combines TRBV27 with TRBJ2-1; D remains ambiguous. In germline, CDR1 is MNHEY, CDR2 SMNVEV (reference sequence). The CDR3 length is 13 residues. The ends were cut back, 4 bases at V and 1 base at J, with 5 bases in the middle.

The rearrangement links TRBV5-6 to TRBJ2-3; tentative D call: TRBD1 (6 bases). V shed 3 bases and J shed 7 bases, with 15 bases lying between them. The CDR3 has 14 residues. Germline V gives CDR1 SGHDT, CDR2 YYEEEE. In nucleotides, the CDR3 is TGTGCCAGCAGCTCAGGGACATCGACGAATACGCAGTATTTT. This encodes CASSSGTSTNTQYF.